This T cell receptor (beta chain) comes out of a study of T cells in Graves' hyperthyroidism and ophthalmopathy. Broader study findings: Ophthalmopathy could be told apart from stable hyperthyroidism with a 13 V-J model.

Concerning this clonotype itself: Its antigen is currently unknown.

TCR beta CDR3 region amplification was performed from RNA transcripts. The TCR CDR3 first-round RT-PCR relied on the HTBI primer set. TCRdb redid the calling of the multiplex PCR reads with MiXCR, one entry per CDR3 protein. The data show a few hundred thousand distinct CDR3 sequences, 21% seen once. V was shortened by 4 bases and J by 2 bases, with 11 bases between the two germline ends. This CDR3 has 15 residues. Stability of Graves' hyperthyroidism was defined as absent ophthalmopathy progression within 18 months. The study enrolled patients aged 18 to 65 with newly diagnosed hyperthyroidism of under 2 months' duration. The study based diagnoses on clinical symptoms, serum thyroxine and TRAb, thyroid ultrasound and orbital computed tomography.

The clonotype comes from a woman aged 45-59 years with Graves' hyperthyroidism. V is TRBV12-3 or TRBV12-4 and J is TRBJ2-2; D gene ambiguous. Specimen: blood. Here the CDR3 reads CASSYWAGNTGELFF. CDR3 DNA sequence: TGTGCCAGCAGTTATTGGGCAGGAAACACCGGGGAGCTGTTTTTT.